These 10 T cell receptor beta chains were all obtained from the same sample, sequenced in a study of beta chain features in type 1 diabetes. The study reverse transcribed the entire isolated RNA, so it sequenced expressed TCRB transcripts. TCRdb's table, derived via immunoSEQ multiplex PCR, lists solely in-frame clones and lacks some. The sample records about 450,000 clones, 11% being singletons. The specimen was naive CD4+ T cells from blood. The receptor set was obtained from a woman aged 18-29 years in good health.

The chain employs TRBV7-2 and TRBJ2-1; 7 bases agree with TRBD2. From germline, CDR1 is SGHTA and CDR2 FQGNSA. V lost 4 bases and J lost 2; bases outside the gene matches: 5. This CDR3 contains 15 residues. The CDR3 loop reads CASSSPGLAYNEQFF. Here the CDR3 DNA reads TGTGCCAGCAGCTCCCCCGGACTAGCCTACAATGAGCAGTTCTTC.

The chain employs TRBV19 and TRBJ2-1, with a weak D call TRBD2 (6 bases). Germline CDR1 and CDR2: LNHDA and SQIVND (reference sequence). The CDR3 totals 14 residues. V was trimmed by 7 bases and J by 1 base, leaving 11 bases between them. The DNA for the CDR3 is TGTGCCAGTAAGAGGACTATATCCTACAATGAGCAGTTCTTC. It encodes CASKRTISYNEQFF.

This clone was counted between two and nine times. V usage is TRBV30 and J usage is TRBJ2-5; D possibly corresponds to TRBD1 (5 bases). The germline V gene encodes CDR1 GTSNPN and CDR2 SVGIG (reference sequence). The ends were cut back, 2 bases at V and 1 base at J, with 8 bases in the middle. CDR3 length: 13 amino acids. The CDR3 bases are TGTGCCTGGAGTACCAGGGTCCAAGAGACCCAGTACTTC. Encoded protein: CAWSTRVQETQYF.

This chain joins TRBV2 and TRBJ2-3; unclear D gene. Germline CDR1 reads SNHLY; CDR2 reads FYNNEI. CDR3 length equals 13 residues. V lost 6 bases and J lost 7, with 14 bases in between. CDR3 DNA: TGTGCCAGCAGCGCAGACTTATCCCATACGCAGTATTTT. Amino acid sequence: CASSADLSHTQYF.

This clone was recorded a few times. The chain joins TRBV28 to TRBJ2-1, with D possibly matching TRBD2 (5 bases). The germline V gene encodes CDR1 MDHEN and CDR2 SYDVKM. Trimming stripped 5 bases from V and 4 bases from J, with 18 bases between. This CDR3 has 16 amino acids. CDR3 residues: CASSPLGRGLYNEQFF. In DNA, the CDR3 is TGTGCCAGCAGTCCTCTTGGTAGAGGGCTTTACAATGAGCAGTTCTTC.

This clone has a handful of counts. The chain is built from TRBV7-2 and TRBJ2-3; D gene unclear. The germline gives CDR1 SGHTA, CDR2 FQGNSA. V was trimmed by 2 bases and J by 2 bases, leaving 8 bases between them. The CDR3 length is 14 residues. The CDR3 loop reads CASSLSGNTDTQYF. The CDR3 nucleotides read TGTGCCAGCAGCTTATCCGGAAACACAGATACGCAGTATTTT.

V and J are TRBV2 and TRBJ1-2; 10 bases are a match to TRBD1. Trimming took 4 bases from V and 1 from J; bases not matched to a gene: 3. This CDR3 spans 15 amino acids. Germline V CDR1 and CDR2: SNHLY, FYNNEI. This CDR3 is CASSGRDRGNYGYTF. The CDR3 nucleotides read TGTGCCAGCAGTGGGAGGGACAGGGGTAACTATGGCTACACCTTC.

The chain joins TRBV6-6 to TRBJ2-3; D not resolved. The ends were cut back, 2 bases at V and 4 bases at J, with 7 bases in the middle. The CDR3 contains 13 residues. Germline V CDR1 and CDR2: MNHNY, SVGAGI (reference sequence). As DNA, the CDR3 is TGTGCCAGCAGTTACATCGGCGCAGATACGCAGTATTTT. Translating gives CASSYIGADTQYF.

DNA of the CDR3: TGTGCCAGCAGTTACTCGAACTGGGTACGGGGGAATGAGCAGTTCTTC. The encoded protein is CASSYSNWVRGNEQFF. The chain recombines TRBV6-6 with TRBJ2-1, with D maybe TRBD2 (6 bases). CDR3 length: 16 amino acids. The V end was cut by 0 bases, the J end by 7 bases, with 16 bases between. Germline CDR1 is MNHNY and CDR2 is SVGAGI (reference sequence).

This clone was detected only a few times. This chain links TRBV28 with TRBJ2-5; perhaps D is TRBD1 or TRBD2 (6 bases each). The V and J ends lost 4 bases and 5 bases respectively, with 17 bases between them. Looked up from germline, CDR1 is MDHEN and CDR2 is SYDVKM. The CDR3 extends over 15 amino acids. In DNA form, the CDR3 reads TGTGCCAGCAGTTCCTGGCCCGGGGGCCGGGAGACCCAGTACTTC. It codes for CASSSWPGGRETQYF.